These 10 T cell receptor beta chains were all obtained from the same sample, sequenced in a study of brain metastases from non-small cell lung cancer. This table comes from immunoSEQ multiplex PCR, and its TCRdb copy is limited to in-frame clones, with some not included. The data contain fewer than 15,000 clones, around 86% of them seen just once; the ten biggest clones take up 7.7%. Sequencing input: primary lung tumor tissue. The receptors stem from a donor at least 40 years old with non-small cell lung cancer.

The chain uses TRBV18 and TRBJ2-7, with 10 nucleotides matching TRBD1. Germline lookup yields CDR1 KGHSH and CDR2 LQKENI. The CDR3 contains 14 residues. The ends lost 4 bases at V and 3 bases at J; junction bases unmatched: 3. The CDR3 reads CASSRTGGDYEQYF. As DNA, the CDR3 is TGTGCCAGCTCACGGACAGGGGGTGACTACGAGCAGTACTTC.

J is TRBJ2-7 and V is TRBV4-1, with 7 positions matching TRBD1. V shed 4 bases and J 2 bases; nucleotides not matched to a gene: 5. Germline V CDR1 and CDR2: MGHRA, YSYEKL. The CDR3 is 14 residues long. The CDR3 nucleotides read TGCGCCAGCAGCCCCGGGACAGTCACCTACGAGCAGTACTTC. As protein: CASSPGTVTYEQYF.

The CDR3 bases are TGTGCCAGCAGCTTAGCGTACTATCCCCAGCATTTT. The encoded protein is CASSLAYYPQHF. The chain is built from TRBV7-9 and TRBJ1-5; the D is unclear. Per germline, CDR1 SEHNR and CDR2 FQNEAQ (reference sequence). The V end was cut by 0 bases, the J end by 10 bases, with 7 bases between. This CDR3 has 12 amino acids.

This chain connects TRBV18 to TRBJ1-1; D is uncertain. Germline assignment: CDR1 KGHSH and CDR2 LQKENI. The CDR3 sequence is 14 residues long. Trimming took off 3 bases at V and 4 bases at J, with 12 bases between the two ends. In nucleotides, the CDR3 is TGTGCCAGCTCACCGCTTCCGGAGGGCACTGAAGCTTTCTTT. Translation: CASSPLPEGTEAFF.

The V and J genes are TRBV7-2 and TRBJ1-1, with D possibly being TRBD1 (5 bases). The V end was cut by 4 bases, the J end by 1 base, with 10 bases between. The CDR3 is made up of 14 amino acids. The germline CDR1 and CDR2 sequences are SGHTA and FQGNSA. The CDR3, as DNA: TGTACCAGCAGCTACCAGGGAAGGAACACTGAAGCTTTCTTT. This sequence encodes CTSSYQGRNTEAFF.

The chain employs TRBV29-1 and TRBJ1-4; D is undetermined. V lost 7 bases and J lost 3, with 15 bases in between. Germline V CDR1 and CDR2: SQVTM, ANQGSEA. The CDR3 runs to 14 residues. This chain's CDR3 is CSARLGGPNEKLFF. Here the CDR3 DNA reads TGCAGCGCCCGACTTGGAGGTCCTAATGAAAAACTGTTTTTT.

This chain connects TRBV4-3 to TRBJ2-5, with 7 bases identical to TRBD2. The V gene end was trimmed by 3 bases and the J gene end by 5 bases; junction bases not matched to a gene: 6. This CDR3 has 14 residues. CDR1 is LGHNA, CDR2 YSLEER, per germline. The CDR3 region is CASSQKNGGETQYF. In nucleotides, the CDR3 is TGCGCCAGCAGCCAGAAGAACGGGGGGGAGACCCAGTACTTC.

Points on this clone: This could be a read error, since a much larger clone is one nucleotide away. This chain links TRBV29-1 with TRBJ2-5; 8 bases line up with TRBD1. Germline V gives CDR1 SQVTM, CDR2 ANQGSEA. The CDR3 sequence is 13 residues long. V lost 4 bases to trimming and J lost 5 bases; unmatched junction nucleotides: 6. CDR3 DNA sequence: TGCAGCGTTGGGGCAGGGGGCAGGGAGACCCAGTACTTC. Amino acid sequence: CSVGAGGRETQYF.

The genes are TRBV6-5 and TRBJ2-5; 9 bases are a match to TRBD1. Germline CDR1 reads MNHEY; CDR2 reads SVGAGI. The V and J ends lost 2 bases and 5 bases, in that order; junction bases with no gene match: 9. The CDR3 runs 16 residues. The DNA of the CDR3 is TGTGCCAGCAGTTACGGGACAGGGACTTTTTCGGAGACCCAGTACTTC. Its translation is CASSYGTGTFSETQYF.

The V call is TRBV29-1, the J call TRBJ2-7, with 13 bases matching TRBD2. V trimming: 7 bases; J trimming: 0 bases; junction bases outside the gene matches: 12. The CDR3 covers 17 residues. The germline V gene encodes CDR1 SQVTM and CDR2 ANQGSEA. The CDR3 sequence is CSASGLAGFLGSYEQYF. CDR3 coding DNA: TGCAGCGCTTCGGGACTAGCGGGGTTCTTGGGCTCCTACGAGCAGTACTTC.